The rows below give T cell receptor beta chains drawn from one sample of a study of blood T cell repertoires in COVID-19. Libraries were prepared by immunoSEQ multiplex PCR; TCRdb keeps only in-frame clonotypes and omits some of them. Of about 47,000 clones listed, roughly 87% are singletons. The material sequenced was peripheral blood. The origin of the receptors is a man in his fifties or sixties with active COVID-19. Each CDR3 is given with its conserved first and last residue. Fields, in order: clone size, J gene, D gene, V gene, CDR3 protein, CDR3 DNA. D genes are given only for firm matches. For some rows the clone size is stated as once, few or many, or as a class when expanded; others skip it.

-	TRBJ1-2	-	TRBV25-1	CASSDLALGYTF	TGTGCCAGCAGTGACTTAGCTTTAGGCTACACCTTC
-	TRBJ2-3	TRBD1	TRBV27	CASCSGQGADTQYF	TGTGCCAGTTGCTCGGGACAGGGGGCAGATACGCAGTATTTT
-	TRBJ2-2	TRBD2	TRBV10-2	CASNKLAGGPSTGELFF	TGCGCCAGCAACAAACTAGCGGGAGGGCCGAGCACCGGGGAGCTGTTTTTT
-	TRBJ1-2	-	TRBV6-6	CVSRGAREGYTF	TGTGTCAGCAGGGGAGCGCGGGAGGGCTACACCTTC
-	TRBJ1-2	-	TRBV4-1	CASSQDQNSNYGYTF	TGCGCCAGCAGCCAAGATCAGAATTCTAACTATGGCTACACCTTC
-	TRBJ2-3	-	TRBV6-2/TRBV6-3	CASSYSAGAPDTQYF	TGTGCCAGCAGTTACTCGGCAGGGGCCCCAGATACGCAGTATTTT
-	TRBJ2-3	TRBD2	TRBV9	CASSRRLAGGTDTQYF	TGTGCCAGCAGCCGGCGACTAGCGGGGGGCACAGATACGCAGTATTTT
-	TRBJ2-2	TRBD1	TRBV19	CASRTGQGYGGELFF	TGTGCCAGTAGAACTGGACAGGGTTATGGCGGGGAGCTGTTTTTT
-	TRBJ1-2	-	TRBV5-1	CASSLVEFYGYTF	TGCGCCAGCAGCTTGGTTGAGTTTTATGGCTACACCTTC
-	TRBJ2-1	TRBD2	TRBV7-9	CASGGGSYNEQFF	TGTGCGTCGGGGGGGGGCTCCTACAATGAGCAGTTCTTC
-	TRBJ1-6	-	TRBV5-1	CASSALPGDNSPLHF	TGCGCCAGCAGCGCATTGCCAGGTGATAATTCACCCCTCCACTTT
-	TRBJ1-6	-	TRBV5-1	CASSLDGESRRSPLHF	TGCGCCAGCAGCTTGGACGGGGAAAGCAGGCGTTCACCCCTCCACTTT
-	TRBJ1-2	TRBD1	TRBV6-5	CASSSSTGDHGYTF	TGTGCCAGCAGTTCCTCCACAGGGGATCATGGCTACACCTTC
-	TRBJ2-2	TRBD1	TRBV7-9	CASSLGGQVNTGELFF	TGTGCCAGCAGCTTAGGGGGACAGGTCAACACCGGGGAGCTGTTTTTT
once	TRBJ2-2	-	TRBV12-5	CASASGELFF	TGTGCTAGTGCCTCCGGGGAGCTGTTTTTT
few	TRBJ1-1	-	TRBV19	CASSRGVLEGTEAFF	TGTGCCAGTAGTAGGGGGGTTCTCGAGGGTACTGAAGCTTTCTTT
-	TRBJ1-2	-	TRBV20-1	CSASITTGANYGYTF	TGCAGTGCTAGTATTACCACAGGAGCTAACTATGGCTACACCTTC
-	TRBJ2-3	TRBD2	TRBV6-5	CASRRLAGNTDTQYF	TGTGCCAGCAGAAGACTAGCGGGAAACACAGATACGCAGTATTTT
-	TRBJ2-3	TRBD2	TRBV30	CAWSVLRTSGRRDTQYF	TGTGCCTGGAGTGTACTACGGACTAGCGGGAGGCGAGATACGCAGTATTTT
-	TRBJ1-5	-	TRBV20-1	CSASSGGGQPQHF	TGCAGTGCTAGTAGTGGAGGCGGTCAGCCCCAGCATTTT
-	TRBJ2-1	TRBD2	TRBV19	CASSIGGLRDNEQFF	TGTGCCAGTAGTATAGGGGGACTAAGAGACAATGAGCAGTTCTTC
-	TRBJ1-4	-	TRBV7-8	CASSSSTLATNEKLFF	TGTGCCAGCAGCTCGTCTACCCTTGCAACTAATGAAAAACTGTTTTTT
-	TRBJ1-1	-	TRBV5-4	CASSFRSDMNTEAFF	TGTGCCAGCAGCTTTCGCTCAGACATGAACACTGAAGCTTTCTTT
-	TRBJ1-4	TRBD1	TRBV5-1	CASSFLGQGLTNEKLFF	TGCGCCAGCAGCTTTTTAGGACAGGGCCTAACTAATGAAAAACTGTTTTTT
-	TRBJ2-3	-	TRBV2	CASMASDTQYF	TGTGCCAGCATGGCCTCAGATACGCAGTATTTT
-	TRBJ2-7	-	TRBV21-1	CASSKGAGPPYEQYF	TGTGCCAGCAGCAAAGGTGCAGGGCCCCCCTACGAGCAGTACTTC
-	TRBJ2-2	-	TRBV12-3/TRBV12-4	CASIGTYPGELFF	TGTGCCAGCATCGGGACTTACCCCGGGGAGCTGTTTTTT
-	TRBJ1-4	-	TRBV7-6	CASSLRGLGSTNEKLFF	TGTGCCAGCAGCTTACGCGGACTCGGTTCAACTAATGAAAAACTGTTTTTT
-	TRBJ2-2	TRBD1	TRBV19	CASLRDRGSGELFF	TGTGCCAGCCTCCGAGACAGGGGGTCCGGGGAGCTGTTTTTT
-	TRBJ2-3	-	TRBV5-4	CASSLAGRDTQYF	TGTGCCAGCAGCTTGGCCGGTCGGGATACGCAGTATTTT
-	TRBJ2-3	TRBD1	TRBV7-2	CASRRDRASTDTQYF	TGTGCCAGCAGGCGCGACAGGGCTAGCACAGATACGCAGTATTTT
few	TRBJ2-1	TRBD2	TRBV25-1	CASTVKLAGDYNEQFF	TGTGCCAGCACCGTCAAACTAGCGGGAGACTACAATGAGCAGTTCTTC
-	TRBJ2-5	-	TRBV15	CATSRDSQSTQYF	TGTGCCACCAGCAGAGATTCCCAATCGACCCAGTACTTC
few	TRBJ2-1	TRBD2	TRBV7-3	CASSREAGAYNEQFF	TGTGCCAGCAGCCGGGAAGCGGGAGCCTACAATGAGCAGTTCTTC
-	TRBJ2-1	TRBD2	TRBV7-9	CVPGGDYNEQFF	TGTGTCCCGGGGGGAGACTACAATGAGCAGTTCTTC
-	TRBJ2-5	-	TRBV12-3/TRBV12-4	CASRIGVGETQYF	TGTGCCAGCAGAATCGGGGTCGGCGAGACCCAGTACTTC
-	TRBJ1-2	TRBD1	TRBV19	CATGTGVIGYTF	TGTGCCACCGGGACAGGGGTCATAGGCTACACCTTC
-	TRBJ1-1	-	TRBV29-1	CSVVTPRRTEAFF	TGCAGCGTTGTCACACCCAGGAGGACTGAAGCTTTCTTT
-	TRBJ1-1	-	TRBV10-3	CAISGTGWDRGTEAFF	TGTGCCATCAGTGGAACAGGGTGGGATAGAGGCACTGAAGCTTTCTTT
-	TRBJ1-3	-	TRBV5-1	CASSSGMTVSGNTIYF	TGCGCCAGCAGCTCAGGCATGACAGTCTCTGGAAACACCATATATTTT
-	TRBJ2-1	-	TRBV5-1	CASSLGEKQFF	TGCGCCAGCAGCTTGGGAGAGAAGCAGTTCTTC
-	TRBJ2-6	-	TRBV2	CASSRPGRTTSGANVLTF	TGTGCCAGCAGTAGACCGGGTCGCACCACCTCTGGGGCCAACGTCCTGACTTTC
-	TRBJ2-1	-	TRBV29-1	CSARPALYNEQFF	TGCAGCGCCCGGCCAGCGCTCTACAATGAGCAGTTCTTC
-	TRBJ2-1	TRBD2	TRBV9	CASSDRGDFYNEQFF	TGTGCCAGCAGCGACCGGGGGGATTTCTACAATGAGCAGTTCTTC
-	TRBJ1-2	-	TRBV3-1/TRBV3-2	CASSPPEGIYGYTF	TGTGCCAGCAGCCCCCCGGAGGGTATCTATGGCTACACCTTC
few	TRBJ2-5	-	TRBV5-4	CASSPQGGEVETQYF	TGTGCCAGCAGTCCACAGGGGGGGGAAGTGGAGACCCAGTACTTC
-	TRBJ2-1	TRBD2	TRBV5-1	CASSLLGLAGGGNEQFF	TGCGCCAGCAGCTTGTTAGGTCTAGCGGGGGGCGGAAATGAGCAGTTCTTC
-	TRBJ1-5	TRBD1	TRBV6-1	CASSVRDRALRQPQHF	TGTGCCAGCAGTGTGCGCGACAGGGCCTTGCGACAGCCCCAGCATTTT
-	TRBJ2-1	TRBD1	TRBV29-1	CSVLTGTGRNEQFF	TGCAGCGTCTTAACCGGGACAGGGAGGAATGAGCAGTTCTTC
-	TRBJ2-5	TRBD2	TRBV9	CASSETHSGRRETQYF	TGTGCCAGCAGCGAAACCCATAGCGGGAGGCGGGAGACCCAGTACTTC
-	TRBJ1-1	-	TRBV5-4	CASSLGGNTEAFF	TGTGCCAGCAGCTTAGGGGGGAACACTGAAGCTTTCTTT
-	TRBJ2-1	TRBD2	TRBV7-8	CASRRGLALGGNEQFF	TGTGCCAGCAGAAGGGGACTAGCGCTTGGTGGTAATGAGCAGTTCTTC
once	TRBJ2-2	-	TRBV5-1	CASSFLLTRDTGELFF	TGCGCCAGCAGCTTTCTCTTGACTAGAGACACCGGGGAGCTGTTTTTT
-	TRBJ2-3	-	TRBV6-6	CASKWAVLSDTQYF	TGTGCCAGCAAGTGGGCTGTCTTGTCAGATACGCAGTATTTT
-	TRBJ2-3	TRBD2	TRBV3-1/TRBV3-2	CASSPKSVGLAGTDTQYF	TGTGCCAGCAGCCCCAAATCCGTCGGACTAGCGGGGACAGATACGCAGTATTTT
-	TRBJ1-3	-	TRBV6-5	CASNQGTGNTIYF	TGTGCCAGCAACCAGGGAACTGGAAACACCATATATTTT
-	TRBJ2-1	TRBD1	TRBV7-7	CASSRIQGNGNEQFF	TGTGCTAGCAGCCGAATACAGGGGAATGGCAATGAGCAGTTCTTC